The 29 T cell receptor beta chains given below trace back to one sample, sequenced in a study of blood T cell repertoires in COVID-19 (dated by TCRdb to 2018 to 2020). The library was generated by the immunoSEQ multiplex PCR assay. What TCRdb holds here is the immuneACCESS table cut down to in-frame rearrangements. Part of the clones is not present; checked against another copy, under half of the missing clones reflect an unresolved V gene, and the others are unexplained. The sample table records around 170,000 clones; roughly 90% of these occur just once. 2.5% to 3% of the sample belongs to the ten largest clones. The sequenced sample was peripheral blood. Every receptor here comes from a man between 60 and 75 years old with acute or convalescent COVID-19.

The V and J genes are TRBV18 and TRBJ2-1, with D possibly matching TRBD2 (6 bases). The germline V gene encodes CDR1 KGHSH and CDR2 LQKENI. The CDR3 sequence is 13 residues long. V lost 8 bases, J lost 6 bases, and 14 bases lay in between. CDR3 region: CASISGLGNEQFF. CDR3 bases: TGTGCCAGCATCAGCGGGCTGGGCAATGAGCAGTTCTTC.

This chain joins TRBV7-2 and TRBJ2-7; 9 bases map to TRBD1. Germline V gene lookup returns CDR1 SGHTA and CDR2 FQGNSA. The CDR3 consists of 16 residues. The junction had 9 bases not matched to a gene; V was cut back by 5 bases and J by 1 base. CDR3 amino acids: CASSRFPGQGSYEQYF. The CDR3 bases are TGTGCCAGCAGCCGGTTTCCGGGACAGGGTTCCTACGAGCAGTACTTC.

The rearrangement links TRBV9 to TRBJ1-4; 9 bases are shared with TRBD1. The CDR3 has 16 residues. The ends lost 1 base at V and 6 bases at J; junction bases unmatched: 7. Germline V gene sequence: CDR1 SGDLS, CDR2 YYNGEE. CDR3 nucleotides: TGTGCCAGCAGCGTATCTACAGGGGGCGGGGATGAAAAACTGTTTTTT. Residues: CASSVSTGGGDEKLFF.

The J gene is TRBJ2-3, the V gene TRBV10-2; 8 nucleotides align to TRBD1. Per the germline V gene, CDR1 is WSHSY and CDR2 is SAAADI. Losses at the gene ends were 2 bases for V and 6 bases for J; bases not matched to a gene: 7. The CDR3 is 15 residues long. In nucleotides, the CDR3 is TGCGCCAGCAGTGAGCGTGCAGGGGGCTCCGATACGCAGTATTTT. Its protein is CASSERAGGSDTQYF.

This clone was found a few times. The chain couples TRBV3-1 (or the pseudogene TRBV3-2) to TRBJ1-1; 8 nucleotides match TRBD1. CDR1 is LGHDT and CDR2 is YNNKEL in the germline V gene (reference sequence). There are 12 residues in the CDR3. Trimming removed 1 base from V and 11 bases from J; junction bases left unmatched: 3. CDR3 nucleotides: TGTGCCAGCAGCCAAGGGACAGGGTGGGCTTTCTTT. Translated, it gives CASSQGTGWAFF.

V and J are TRBV20-1 and TRBJ2-3; 7 bases align to TRBD2. Trimming at V came to 3 bases and at J to 2 bases, leaving 8 bases not matched to a gene. The CDR3 runs 15 residues. Germline lookup yields CDR1 DFQATT and CDR2 SNEGSKA (reference sequence). CDR3 amino acids: CSASDGGENTDTQYF. CDR3 bases: TGCAGTGCTAGTGATGGGGGGGAAAACACAGATACGCAGTATTTT.

This clone was seen a single time. The CDR3 loop reads CATQGSEGFYGYTF. DNA for the CDR3: TGTGCCACACAGGGAAGTGAAGGTTTCTATGGCTACACCTTC. This chain connects TRBV6-5 to TRBJ1-2; D may be TRBD1 (6 bases). Germline CDR1 is MNHEY and CDR2 is SVGAGI. The CDR3 is 14 amino acids. V was cut by 10 bases and J by 4 bases, with 19 bases left in between.

V usage is TRBV5-4 and J usage is TRBJ1-2; a weak D match, TRBD1 (6 bases). Germline V gene sequence: CDR1 SGHNT, CDR2 YYREEE (reference sequence). The CDR3 is 15 amino acids. Deletions cut 5 bases from V and 4 bases from J, with 18 bases between. The CDR3 DNA follows: TGTGCCAGCAGTACTGGACAGCCAGACCTCTATGGCTACACCTTC. The encoded protein is CASSTGQPDLYGYTF.

The chain links TRBV24-1 to TRBJ2-3; 7 bases match TRBD1. The CDR3 extends over 16 amino acids. Per the germline V gene, CDR1 is KGHDR and CDR2 is SFDVKD. Trimming took 3 bases from V and 2 from J; bases not matched to a gene: 7. In DNA, the CDR3 is TGTGCCACCAGTGATATGGGGGACAGCTTCACAGATACGCAGTATTTT. As protein: CATSDMGDSFTDTQYF.

This chain uses TRBV19 with TRBJ2-5; 9 nucleotides agree with TRBD1. Per germline, CDR1 LNHDA and CDR2 SQIVND (reference sequence). V gave up 4 bases and J gave up 0 bases; unmatched junction bases: 3. The length of the CDR3 is 15 residues. CDR3 coding DNA: TGTGCCAGTAGTACCGGACAGGGGTACCAAGAGACCCAGTACTTC. This encodes CASSTGQGYQETQYF.

At least ten counts were recorded for this clone. Different DNA sequences within this sample yield the same CDR3. The gene calls are TRBV5-1 and TRBJ2-7, with 8 bases that match TRBD1. Germline V gene sequence: CDR1 SGHRS, CDR2 YFSETQ. The J segment lost 2 bases and the V segment lost 5 bases, leaving 6 bases of the junction unmatched. The CDR3 length is 14 residues. CDR3 region: CASRSGTGPYEQYF. The CDR3 nucleotides are TGCGCCAGCAGATCCGGGACAGGACCCTACGAGCAGTACTTC.

CDR3 DNA sequence: TGTGCCAGCAGTTTAAGGGGGAGCTTGAACTATGGCTACACCTTC. This sequence encodes CASSLRGSLNYGYTF. The chain combines TRBV27 with TRBJ1-2; D may be TRBD1 (6 bases). The V end lost 2 bases, the J end lost 2 bases, and 12 bases lay between the germline ends. CDR3 size: 15 residues. CDR1 MNHEY and CDR2 SMNVEV come from the germline V gene (reference sequence).

CDR3 nucleotide sequence: TGTGCCAGTAGAGGGACAGGGTTGAACACTGAAGCTTTCTTT. Protein: CASRGTGLNTEAFF. The genes are TRBV19 and TRBJ1-1; 9 bases agree with TRBD1. The CDR3 is 14 amino acids. V lost 6 bases and J lost 0; bases outside the gene matches: 2. Germline V CDR1 and CDR2: LNHDA, SQIVND (reference sequence).

The V and J genes are TRBV5-4 and TRBJ2-7; 9 positions agree with TRBD1. With 4 bases clipped from V and 5 bases from J, the junction kept 7 bases outside the gene matches. The CDR3 is 14 residues long. CDR1 is SGHNT, CDR2 YYREEE, per germline (reference sequence). DNA for the CDR3: TGTGCCAGCAGCCGGACAGGGGATCCCCACGAGCAGTACTTC. This encodes CASSRTGDPHEQYF. The full variable domain, completed using reference TRBV5-4 and TRBJ2-7, is ETGVTQSPTHLIKTRGQQVTLRCSSQSGHNTVSWYQQALGQGPQFIFQYYREEENGRGNFPPRFSGLQFPNYSSELNVNALELDDSALYLCASSRTGDPHEQYFGPGTRLTVT.

V gene TRBV2 combines with J gene TRBJ1-6; D gene uncertain. The CDR3 loop spans 15 amino acids. Germline V CDR1 and CDR2: SNHLY, FYNNEI. The V gene lost 3 bases and the J gene lost 4 bases, with 10 bases spanning the gap. DNA of the CDR3: TGTGCCAGCAGTGATCCCCGGGGATATAATTCACCCCTCCACTTT. Amino acids: CASSDPRGYNSPLHF.

The chain uses TRBV5-8 and TRBJ1-2, with 12 positions matching TRBD1. This CDR3 region has 16 residues. Trimming took 2 bases from V and 2 from J; bases not matched to a gene: 4. In germline, CDR1 is SGHTS, CDR2 YDEGEE. The CDR3 sequence: CASSFHGTGGNYGYTF. CDR3 DNA sequence: TGTGCCAGCAGCTTCCACGGGACAGGGGGCAACTATGGCTACACCTTC.

The CDR3 here is CASSLAGRNYEQYF. CDR3 in DNA: TGTGCCAGCAGTCTGGCGGGCCGGAACTACGAGCAGTACTTC. The rearrangement uses TRBV6-6 and TRBJ2-7, with D maybe TRBD2 (5 bases). V lost 5 bases and J 3 bases, leaving 14 bases between the germline ends. CDR1 is MNHNY, CDR2 SVGAGI, per germline (reference sequence). This CDR3 region has 14 residues.

CDR3 nucleotides: TGCAGCGTGGCGAACAGGGCAACTAATGAAAAACTGTTTTTT. Amino acid sequence: CSVANRATNEKLFF. The genes are TRBV29-1 and TRBJ1-4; D possibly corresponds to TRBD1 (6 bases). The CDR3 is 14 residues long. V lost 6 bases and J lost 0, with 11 bases in between. Germline V gives CDR1 SQVTM, CDR2 ANQGSEA. The full variable domain, in which reference TRBV29-1 and TRBJ1-4 provide the parts outside the CDR3, is SAVISQKPSRDICQRGTSLTIQCQVDSQVTMMFWYRQQPGQSLTLIATANQGSEATYESGFVIDKFPISRPNLTFSTLTVSNMSPEDSSIYLCSVANRATNEKLFFGSGTQLSVL.

The rearrangement joins TRBV7-9 to TRBJ2-2, with TRBD1 matching 8 bases. J lost 5 bases, V lost 8 bases, and 22 bases had no gene match. The germline CDR1 and CDR2 sequences are SEHNR and FQNEAQ (reference sequence). The CDR3 has 19 amino acids. As DNA, the CDR3 is TGTGCCAGCCCCGCCAATCGGGGACAGGCCACTATCGGAACCGGGGAGCTGTTTTTT. Protein sequence: CASPANRGQATIGTGELFF.

Comments on this clone: The same CDR3 can be traced to other DNA sequences in this sample. The V gene is TRBV6-5, the J gene TRBJ1-1; D is undetermined. Trimming pared 0 bases from V and 3 bases from J, leaving 5 bases between. This CDR3 has 13 amino acids. Germline V CDR1 and CDR2: MNHEY, SVGAGI. The CDR3 DNA is TGTGCCAGCAGTTACTCGCGGGACACTGAAGCTTTCTTT. Translation: CASSYSRDTEAFF.

This clone was picked up one time. CDR3 nucleotide sequence: TGTGCCAGCAGCTCCCGAGGGGGAGAGACCCAGTACTTC. As protein: CASSSRGGETQYF. The chain is built from TRBV3-1 (or the pseudogene TRBV3-2) and TRBJ2-5; a weak D match, TRBD1 (6 bases). The CDR3 spans 13 residues. V gave up 5 bases and J gave up 4 bases, with 11 bases separating them. The germline gives CDR1 LGHDT, CDR2 YNNKEL (reference sequence).

The CDR3 spells CASRALAGHTDTQYF. CDR3 nucleotide sequence: TGTGCCAGCAGAGCACTAGCGGGGCACACAGATACGCAGTATTTT. The chain employs TRBV6-5 and TRBJ2-3; 10 nucleotides agree with TRBD2. The length of the CDR3 is 15 residues. In germline, CDR1 is MNHEY, CDR2 SVGAGI. V lost 6 bases to trimming and J lost 2 bases; unmatched junction nucleotides: 5.

The rearrangement joins TRBV4-2 to TRBJ2-7, with 7 positions matching TRBD1. J lost 0 bases, V lost 4 bases, and 3 bases had no gene match. Per germline, CDR1 LGHNA and CDR2 YNFKEQ. The CDR3 is 14 residues long. CDR3 residues: CASSLDRDSYEQYF. In DNA, the CDR3 is TGTGCCAGCAGCCTAGACAGGGACTCCTACGAGCAGTACTTC.

The chain employs TRBV30 and TRBJ2-7; D is ambiguous. V shed 0 bases and J shed 5 bases, with 5 bases lying between them. Germline CDR1 and CDR2: GTSNPN and SVGIG (reference sequence). The CDR3 has 11 residues. The chain's CDR3 is CAWSVTDEQYF. The CDR3 bases are TGTGCCTGGAGTGTAACAGACGAGCAGTACTTC.

V is TRBV15 and J is TRBJ1-5, with D perhaps matching TRBD1 (6 bases). CDR3 size: 16 residues. The V end was cut by 1 base, the J end by 1 base, with 11 bases between. The V gene's germline CDR1 is LNHNV and CDR2 YYDKDF (reference sequence). The CDR3 spells CATSRGPGASNQPQHF. The CDR3, as DNA: TGTGCCACCAGCAGAGGACCAGGGGCAAGCAATCAGCCCCAGCATTTT. The full variable domain, rest sourced from reference TRBV15 and TRBJ1-5, is DAMVIQNPRYQVTQFGKPVTLSCSQTLNHNVMYWYQQKSSQAPKLLFHYYDKDFNNEADTPDNFQSRRPNTSFCFLDIRSPGLGDTAMYLCATSRGPGASNQPQHFGDGTRLSIL.

This clone has only a few counts. The rearrangement uses TRBV23-1 and TRBJ2-7; D possibly corresponds to TRBD1 (6 bases). TRBV23-1 is an ORF for which the function is uncertain. CDR3 length: 17 amino acids. Trimming shortened V by 3 bases and J by 3 bases, and 21 bases separated the two germline ends. The DNA of the CDR3 is TGCGCCAGCAGTCACCCTGGGACACCGGCAAACTTCTACGAGCAGTACTTC. Translation gives CASSHPGTPANFYEQYF.

V gene TRBV7-6 combines with J gene TRBJ1-2; 7 nucleotides align to TRBD1. CDR3 size: 16 residues. From germline, CDR1 is SGHVS and CDR2 FNYEAQ. Trimming at V came to 4 bases and at J to 1 base, leaving 9 bases not matched to a gene. The DNA of the CDR3 is TGTGCCAGCAGCTCGGGGGACAGCCTCTATAACTATGGCTACACCTTC. Its translation: CASSSGDSLYNYGYTF. The variable domain in full, completed from reference TRBV7-6 and TRBJ1-2, reads GAGVSQSPRYKVTKRGQDVALRCDPISGHVSLYWYRQALGQGPEFLTYFNYEAQQDKSGLPNDRFSAERPEGSISTLTIQRTEQRDSAMYRCASSSGDSLYNYGYTFGSGTRLTVV.

As DNA, the CDR3 is TGTGCCAGCAGCTTGGATGGGACAGGGGGCGGCTATGGCTACACCTTC. The encoded protein is CASSLDGTGGGYGYTF. The rearrangement links TRBV5-6 to TRBJ1-2; 12 nucleotides align to TRBD1. The V gene's germline CDR1 is SGHDT and CDR2 YYEEEE. V lost 0 bases to trimming and J lost 4 bases; unmatched junction nucleotides: 4. The CDR3 spans 16 residues.

The CDR3 nucleotides read TGTGCCAGCAGTTCCGACAGGTACACTGAAGCTTTCTTT. Its protein product is CASSSDRYTEAFF. The chain couples TRBV12-3 or TRBV12-4 to TRBJ1-1; the D gene is possibly TRBD1 (6 bases). Trimming took 4 bases from V and 3 from J, leaving 9 bases between them. The CDR3 runs to 13 residues.